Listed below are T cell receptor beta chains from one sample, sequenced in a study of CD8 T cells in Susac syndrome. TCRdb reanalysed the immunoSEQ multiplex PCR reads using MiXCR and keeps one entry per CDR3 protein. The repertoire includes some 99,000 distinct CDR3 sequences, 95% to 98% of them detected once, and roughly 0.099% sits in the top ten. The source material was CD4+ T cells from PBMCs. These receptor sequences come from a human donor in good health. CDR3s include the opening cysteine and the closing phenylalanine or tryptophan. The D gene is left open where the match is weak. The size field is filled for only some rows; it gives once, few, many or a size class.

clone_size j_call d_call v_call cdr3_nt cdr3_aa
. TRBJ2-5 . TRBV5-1 TGCGCCAGCAGCGGACAGTCGCGGGAGACCCAGTACTTC CASSGQSRETQYF
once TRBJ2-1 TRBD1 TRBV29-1 TGCAGCGCAAGGACAGGAGTAAATGAGCAGTTCTTC CSARTGVNEQFF
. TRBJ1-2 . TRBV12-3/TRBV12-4 TGTGCCAGCAGCACTATACGAAACTATGGCTACACCTTC CASSTIRNYGYTF
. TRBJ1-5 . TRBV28 TGTGCCAGCAGTTCGGAGGGGGAAGGGAATCAGCCCCAGCATTTT CASSSEGEGNQPQHF
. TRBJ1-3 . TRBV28 TGTGCCAGCAGTTGGATTCGCTCTGGAAACACCATATATTTT CASSWIRSGNTIYF
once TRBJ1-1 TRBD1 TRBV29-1 TGCAGCTACTCTCGGGCAGGGGGAGATCGGAACACTGAAGCTTTCTTT CSYSRAGGDRNTEAFF
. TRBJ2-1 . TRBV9 TGTGCCAGCAGCGTAGCTTTAGCTTCGTATGAGCAGTTCTTC CASSVALASYEQFF
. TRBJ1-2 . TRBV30 TGTGCCTGGAGTCCTCAACGGGACTATGGCTACACCTTC CAWSPQRDYGYTF
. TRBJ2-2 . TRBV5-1 TGCGCCAGCAGCTTGGAGGACTTGGACACCGGGGAGCTGTTTTTT CASSLEDLDTGELFF
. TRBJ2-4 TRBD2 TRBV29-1 TGCAGCGTCCTCACGGGGGGAGGCGGCAAAAACATTCAGTACTTC CSVLTGGGGKNIQYF
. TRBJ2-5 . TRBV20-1 TGCAGTGCTATCCAGGAAGAGACCCAGTACTTC CSAIQEETQYF
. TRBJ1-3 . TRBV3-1 TGTGCCAGCAGTTCCCCAAGTTCTGGAAACACCATATATTTT CASSSPSSGNTIYF
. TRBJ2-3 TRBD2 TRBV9 TGTGCCAGCAGCGTTCCAGTAACGGGGGGGATCACAGATACGCAGTATTTT CASSVPVTGGITDTQYF
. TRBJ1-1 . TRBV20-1 TGCAGTGCTAGCAGGGATTTGAACACTGAAGCTTTCTTT CSASRDLNTEAFF
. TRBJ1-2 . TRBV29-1 TGCAGCGTTGGAGCGGGAGTGTATGGCTACACCTTC CSVGAGVYGYTF
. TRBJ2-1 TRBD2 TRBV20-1 TGCAGTGCTATCGGTGGACTAGCGGGAGGAGATGAGCAGTTCTTC CSAIGGLAGGDEQFF
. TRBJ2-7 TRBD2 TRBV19 TGTGCCAGTAGTTTAGCGGGAGGGGTCTACGAGCAGTACTTC CASSLAGGVYEQYF
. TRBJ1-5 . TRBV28 TGTGCCAGCAGTTCGCGTCGGACGCAGCCCCAGCATTTT CASSSRRTQPQHF
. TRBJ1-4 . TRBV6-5 TGTGCCAGCAGTTACTGGGGGATAAATGAAAAACTGTTTTTT CASSYWGINEKLFF
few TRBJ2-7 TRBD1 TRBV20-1 TGCAGTGCTCGGGACAGGGTGACCTCCTACGAGCAGTACTTC CSARDRVTSYEQYF
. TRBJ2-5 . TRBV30 TGTGCCTGGAGTGGGGAAGAGACCCAGTACTTC CAWSGEETQYF
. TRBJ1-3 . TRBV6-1 TGTGCCAGCACCCAAGACCGGACTGGGAAGAGAAACACCATATATTTT CASTQDRTGKRNTIYF
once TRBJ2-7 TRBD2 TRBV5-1 TGCGCCAGCAGCTTTAGCGGGGCGAGAGAGCAGTACTTC CASSFSGAREQYF
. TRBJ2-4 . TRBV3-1 TGTGCCAGCAGCCAAGATGGCCTAGCCAAAAACATTCAGTACTTC CASSQDGLAKNIQYF
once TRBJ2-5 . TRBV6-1 TGTGCCAGCACCAGGATGGGGCAGACCCAGTACTTC CASTRMGQTQYF
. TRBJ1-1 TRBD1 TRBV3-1 TGTGCCAGCAGCGCGCGTCCGGGACAGATTTTCACTGAAGCTTTCTTT CASSARPGQIFTEAFF
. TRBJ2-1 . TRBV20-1 TGCAGTGCAATTCCGGACGGCCATTCCTACAATGAGCAGTTCTTC CSAIPDGHSYNEQFF
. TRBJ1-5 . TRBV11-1 TGTGCCAGCAGCTTAGTACGGGTTGGACAGCGGTTATCTAGCAATCAGCCCCAGCATTTT CASSLVRVGQRLSSNQPQHF
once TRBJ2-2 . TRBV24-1 TGTGCCACCAGTGATTTGAACGCGAACACCGGGGAGCTGTTTTTT CATSDLNANTGELFF
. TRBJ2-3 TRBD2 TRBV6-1 TGTGCCAGCAGTGAATTCGAGGGAGGGTTGGTAGGTACGCAGTATTTT CASSEFEGGLVGTQYF
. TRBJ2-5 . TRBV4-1 TGCGCCAGCAGCCAAGAGGGGAGGCGAAAAGAGACCCAGTACTTC CASSQEGRRKETQYF
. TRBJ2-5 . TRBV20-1 TGCAGTGCTGGGGACCCTTCATCGATAGAGACCCAGTACTTC CSAGDPSSIETQYF
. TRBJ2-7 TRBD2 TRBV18 TGTGCCAGCTCACCACCTAGCGGGAGCTACGAGCAGTACTTC CASSPPSGSYEQYF
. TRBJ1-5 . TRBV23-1 TGCGCCAGCAGTCAATCGAGGGGGTTGCCGCCCCTCTATCAGCCCCAGCATTTT CASSQSRGLPPLYQPQHF
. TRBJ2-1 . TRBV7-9 TGTGCCAGCAGCCAACGAGGGACGTCCTACAATGAGCAGTTCTTC CASSQRGTSYNEQFF
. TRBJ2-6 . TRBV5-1 TGCGCCAGCAGCTTGATGGGTGCCAACGTCCTGACTTTC CASSLMGANVLTF
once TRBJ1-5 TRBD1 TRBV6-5 TGTGCCAGCAGTCGGGACAGGTCCAACAATCAGCCCCAGCATTTT CASSRDRSNNQPQHF
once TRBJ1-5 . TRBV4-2 TGTGCCAGCAGCCAAACAGCGGGCAATCAGCCCCAGCATTTT CASSQTAGNQPQHF
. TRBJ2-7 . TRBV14 TGTGCCAGCAGCCAAGATTATCCTGGGGAGCAGTACTTC CASSQDYPGEQYF
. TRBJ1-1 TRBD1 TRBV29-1 TGCAGCGTTGATGGGACAGGGGGCTGGGGGACTGAAGCTTTCTTT CSVDGTGGWGTEAFF
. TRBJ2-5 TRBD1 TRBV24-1 TGTGCCGGCCAAGGGACAGCTATACAAGAGACCCAGTACTTC CAGQGTAIQETQYF
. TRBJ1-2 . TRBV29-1 TGCAGCGCCGAACCAGGGGTCAGGGGCTACACCTTC CSAEPGVRGYTF
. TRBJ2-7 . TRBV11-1 TGTGCCAGCAGGGTTGGGGGTTCAACCTACGAGCAGTACTTC CASRVGGSTYEQYF
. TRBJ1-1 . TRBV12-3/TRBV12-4 TGTGCCAGCAGTCCCCGACAGGCATTGAACACTGAAGCTTTCTTT CASSPRQALNTEAFF
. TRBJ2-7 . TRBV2 TGTGCCAGCTCCCCTCGCACAGTTACCTACGAGCAGTACTTC CASSPRTVTYEQYF
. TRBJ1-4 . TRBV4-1 TGCGCCAGCAGCCAAGTGCTCGCAGGGATTGAAAAACTGTTTTTT CASSQVLAGIEKLFF
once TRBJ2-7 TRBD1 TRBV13 TGTGCCAGCAGCGCCTTACAGGGGCACAACGACGAGCAGTACTTC CASSALQGHNDEQYF
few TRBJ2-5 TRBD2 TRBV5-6 TGTGCCAGCAGCTTGCGTCTAGCGGGAGCCCCCAGTCAAGAGACCCAGTACTTC CASSLRLAGAPSQETQYF
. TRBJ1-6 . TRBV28 TGTGCCAGCAGTTTATCCGGGGGTTATGGTTCACCCCTCCACTTT CASSLSGGYGSPLHF
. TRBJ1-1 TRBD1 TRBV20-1 TGCAGTGCTAGAGGATGGGACAGGGACGCAGCTTTCTTT CSARGWDRDAAFF
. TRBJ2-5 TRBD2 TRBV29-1 TGCAGCGTTGTCGGTAGCGGGGGGGGCGAGACCCAGTACTTC CSVVGSGGGETQYF
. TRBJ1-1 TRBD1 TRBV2 TGTGCCAGCAGGGGAGCACAGGGGAGGACTGAAGCTTTCTTT CASRGAQGRTEAFF
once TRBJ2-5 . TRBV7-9 TGTGCCAGCAGCACGGACCTTCCGGCCCAGTACTTC CASSTDLPAQYF